The entry below describes one T cell receptor beta chain. The entry originates in a study of blood T cell repertoires in COVID-19. Libraries were prepared by immunoSEQ multiplex PCR; TCRdb keeps only in-frame clonotypes and omits some of them. The sample has approximately 89,000 clones; about 83% are singletons. After removal of 7 bases from V and 6 bases from J, the junction contained 11 bases not matched to a gene. The CDR3 loop spans 15 amino acids. Germline V lookup: CDR1 LGHDT, CDR2 YNNKEL (reference sequence). The sequence was obtained from a human donor in a cohort sampled during active COVID-19. The source material was peripheral blood. The chain recombines TRBV3-1 (or the pseudogene TRBV3-2) with TRBJ2-3, with 9 bases identical to TRBD1. The CDR3 protein is CASNFQGQGLDTQYF. CDR3 nucleotide sequence: TGTGCCAGCAACTTCCAGGGACAGGGACTTGATACGCAGTATTTT.